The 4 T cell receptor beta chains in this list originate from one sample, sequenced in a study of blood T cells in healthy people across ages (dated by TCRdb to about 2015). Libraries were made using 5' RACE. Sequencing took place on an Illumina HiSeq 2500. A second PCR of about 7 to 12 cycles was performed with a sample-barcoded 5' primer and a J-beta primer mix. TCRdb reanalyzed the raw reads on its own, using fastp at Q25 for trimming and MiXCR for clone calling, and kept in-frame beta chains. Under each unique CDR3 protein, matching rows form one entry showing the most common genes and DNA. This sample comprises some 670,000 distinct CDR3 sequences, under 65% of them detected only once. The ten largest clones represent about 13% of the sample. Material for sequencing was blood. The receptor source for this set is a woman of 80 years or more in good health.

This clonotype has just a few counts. As DNA, the CDR3 is TGCGCCAGCAGTGAGGGCAGCGGTAACACCGGGGAGCTGTTTTTT. Its protein product is CASSEGSGNTGELFF. The chain carries TRBV10-1 and TRBJ2-2, with D perhaps TRBD2 (5 bases). This CDR3 region has 15 residues. Germline V gene data show CDR1 as WNHNN and CDR2 as SYGVQD (reference sequence). V shed 2 bases and J shed 2 bases, with 9 bases lying between them.

The CDR3 coding sequence is TGCAGTGCTAGAGTCCCCGGACAGTCCTACAATGAGCAGTTCTTC. This translates into CSARVPGQSYNEQFF. J is TRBJ2-1 and V is TRBV20-1, with D possibly being TRBD1 (6 bases). CDR1 is DFQATT, CDR2 SNEGSKA, per germline (reference sequence). There are 15 residues in the CDR3. Trimming left V 1 base short and J 1 base short, with 11 bases between.

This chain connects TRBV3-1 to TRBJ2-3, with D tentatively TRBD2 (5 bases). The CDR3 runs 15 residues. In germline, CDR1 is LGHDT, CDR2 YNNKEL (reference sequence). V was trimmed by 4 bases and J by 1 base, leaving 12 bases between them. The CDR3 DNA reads TGTGCCAGCAGCCGTGTTCTAGCTGGCACAGATACGCAGTATTTT. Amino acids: CASSRVLAGTDTQYF.

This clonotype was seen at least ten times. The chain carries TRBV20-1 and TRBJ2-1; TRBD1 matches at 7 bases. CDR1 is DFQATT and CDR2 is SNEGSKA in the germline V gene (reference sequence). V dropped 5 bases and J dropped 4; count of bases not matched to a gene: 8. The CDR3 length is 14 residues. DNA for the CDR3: TGCAGTGCTTCCAAAGGGACAGAGTACAATGAGCAGTTCTTC. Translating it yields CSASKGTEYNEQFF.